This T cell receptor beta chain was sequenced in a study of metastatic and nonmetastatic thyroid tumors. Study-wide results and caveats: The reported finding was significantly higher TCR beta diversity in malignant thyroid tumors relative to benign nodules, in blood and tumor.

This clone was counted once. The antigen remains unidentified. TCRdb reprocessed the PCR reads using MiXCR. The data contain roughly 20,000 clones, approximately 40% of them singletons. Every patient underwent thyroid surgery untreated. This TCR was recovered from a female donor with papillary thyroid cancer or a benign thyroid nodule (not recorded which). Some clones in this sample may be carry-over from other donors' samples. The sequencing sample was made of tumor tissue.

This chain's CDR3 is CASSSSGSSYEQYF. The CDR3, as DNA: TGTGCCAGCAGCTCTAGCGGGAGCTCCTACGAGCAGTACTTC. This chain links TRBV7-2 with TRBJ2-7; 10 bases match TRBD2. The junction had 0 bases not matched to a gene; V was cut back by 4 bases and J by 0 bases. This CDR3 has 14 residues. In germline, CDR1 is SGHTA, CDR2 FQGNSA.